The present T cell receptor beta chain was sequenced within a study of metastatic and nonmetastatic thyroid tumors. In its sample, this clone was seen many times. CDR1 is LNHDA, CDR2 SQIVND, per germline (reference sequence). The length of the CDR3 is 20 residues. Trimming removed 6 bases from V and 2 bases from J, with 29 bases in between. Treatment of any kind had been given to no patient before thyroid surgery. TCRdb reassembled clones from the PCR reads with MiXCR. The profile covers approximately 37,000 clones, with approximately 16% appearing a single time and about 19% taken by the ten largest.

Sequenced material: blood. This chain links TRBV19 with TRBJ1-5; perhaps TRBD1 as D (5 bases). This receptor was obtained from a male donor with papillary thyroid cancer or a benign thyroid nodule (not recorded which). Some clones in this sample may be carry-over from other donors' samples. CDR3 amino acids: CASSPLWGSLSGGGNQPQHF. The CDR3 bases are TGTGCCAGTAGCCCTCTTTGGGGCTCACTGAGTGGGGGGGGCAATCAGCCCCAGCATTTT.